The T cell receptor beta chain under discussion was sequenced for a study of T cells in Graves' hyperthyroidism and ophthalmopathy. This clonotype was counted at least ten times. Thyroid ultrasound and orbital computed tomography, with clinical symptoms and serum thyroxine and TRAb, informed diagnoses. Amplification of TCR beta CDR3 regions used RNA as the template. Initially, a first-round RT-PCR of the TCR CDR3 employed the HTBI primer set. TCRdb re-called the multiplex PCR reads through MiXCR, storing one row per CDR3 protein. The sample holds 600,000 to 700,000 distinct CDR3 sequences; roughly 14% are singletons and the top ten take approximately 4.2%. CDR1 MNHEY and CDR2 SMNVEV come from the germline V gene (reference sequence). This CDR3 has 13 residues. Unmatched junction bases numbered 4, after V lost 8 bases and J lost 4 bases.

The J gene is TRBJ1-1, the V gene TRBV27; the match to TRBD1 covers 10 bases. The source is a woman between 35 and 50 years old with Graves' ophthalmopathy. The sample taken for sequencing was blood. CDR3 DNA sequence: TGTGCCAGCCAAAGGACAGGGGGCACTGAAGCTTTCTTT. Its protein is CASQRTGGTEAFF.